This T cell receptor (beta chain) emerged from a study of T-cell reconstitution after alpha-beta-depleted transplantation in children. Concerning this clonotype itself: The target antigen is unknown.

Findings and limits, study-wide: T-cell numbers and diversity one year post-transplant derived largely from freshly generated T cells.

Unique molecular identifiers were incorporated into the prepared TCRbeta library. Each CDR3 protein gets one entry after TCRdb re-called the PCR reads with MiXCR. Counted here are 45,000 to 70,000 distinct CDR3 sequences, 40% to 45% occurring once; the ten biggest clones make up under 98%. This TCR derives from a male patient between 10 and 17 years old who had a stem cell transplant for acute lymphoblastic leukemia, so the T cells may come from the graft donor. Specimen: PBMCs, mostly from graft donor cells, collected 360 days after TCRalphabeta/CD19-depleted stem cell transplant.

CDR3 in DNA: TGTGCCAGCAGTTCGATGCCCGCGGATTACGAGCAGTACTTC. Amino acid sequence: CASSSMPADYEQYF. The V gene is TRBV28, the J gene TRBJ2-7; D is ambiguous. V was pared by 4 bases and J by 4 bases, with 14 bases between. Germline CDR1 reads MDHEN; CDR2 reads SYDVKM. The CDR3 covers 14 residues.